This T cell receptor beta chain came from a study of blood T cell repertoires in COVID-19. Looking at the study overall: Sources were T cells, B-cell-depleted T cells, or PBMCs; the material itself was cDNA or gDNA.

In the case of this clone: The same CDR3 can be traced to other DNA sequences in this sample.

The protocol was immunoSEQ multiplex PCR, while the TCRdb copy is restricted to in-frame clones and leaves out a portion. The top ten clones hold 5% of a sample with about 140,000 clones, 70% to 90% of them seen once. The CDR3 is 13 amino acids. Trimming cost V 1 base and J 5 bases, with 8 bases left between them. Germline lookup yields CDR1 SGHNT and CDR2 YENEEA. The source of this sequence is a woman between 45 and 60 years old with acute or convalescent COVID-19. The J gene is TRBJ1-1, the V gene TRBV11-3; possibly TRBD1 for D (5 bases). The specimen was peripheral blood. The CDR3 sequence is CASSLAGGTEAFF. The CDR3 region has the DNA TGTGCCAGCAGCTTAGCCGGGGGGACTGAAGCTTTCTTT.